This passage covers 27 T cell receptor beta chains from one sample sequenced in a study of low-dose radiotherapy and immunotherapy resistance in tumors. First-strand cDNA used TRAV- and TRBV-specific primers, covering alpha and beta chains. Using a constant-region primer together with a V-primer adapter, TCRs were subjected to about 18 PCR cycles of amplification. TCRdb reprocessed the reads with MiXCR, giving one entry per CDR3 protein. The table has around 100,000 distinct CDR3 sequences, around 20% seen once; the top ten hold 9.5% to 15%. Time point described: after trial treatment. The treatment: LDRT plus nivolumab, ipilimumab, low-dose cyclophosphamide and aspirin (RACIN trial). The sample here was PBMCs, taken after low-dose radiotherapy plus immunotherapy. These receptors all come from a female donor with ovarian cancer.

This clonotype was recorded many times. The V gene is TRBV7-2, the J gene TRBJ1-1; D perhaps matches TRBD1 (6 bases). CDR1 is SGHTA and CDR2 is FQGNSA in the germline V gene. V lost 5 bases to trimming and J lost 4 bases, with 17 bases between them. The length of the CDR3 is 15 residues. The CDR3 DNA reads TGTGCCAGCAGCCTGAGGACCAGGGGAGGCACTGAAGCTTTCTTT. Amino acids: CASSLRTRGGTEAFF.

This clonotype was counted between two and nine times. The V gene is TRBV20-1, the J gene TRBJ1-4; 7 bases fit TRBD1. V dropped 6 bases and J dropped 3; count of bases not matched to a gene: 10. The CDR3 extends over 15 amino acids. CDR1 DFQATT and CDR2 SNEGSKA come from the germline V gene (reference sequence). CDR3 nucleotide sequence: TGCAGTGCCGACGGAGGGGGCCCCTCTAATGAAAAACTGTTTTTT. Its protein is CSADGGGPSNEKLFF.

Points on this clonotype: A far larger clone is a single base away, which makes a read error likely. The chain uses TRBV5-5 and TRBJ2-1; possibly TRBD1 or TRBD2 for D (5 bases each). The CDR3 is made up of 14 amino acids. Germline V gives CDR1 SGHKS, CDR2 YYEKEE (reference sequence). Trimming pared 2 bases from V and 6 bases from J, leaving 12 bases between. DNA for the CDR3: TGTGCCAGCAGCTTTGGGACGGTATTCAATGAGCAGTTCTTC. Translation: CASSFGTVFNEQFF.

This clonotype was detected many times. CDR3 sequence reads: CASSYAGETQYF. The CDR3 nucleotides read TGTGCCAGCAGTTACGCCGGAGAGACCCAGTACTTC. The chain employs TRBV6-2 or TRBV6-3 and TRBJ2-5, with no clear D. The CDR3 runs 12 residues. V lost 2 bases, J lost 4 bases, and 5 bases lay in between. Germline CDR1 is MNHEY and CDR2 is SVGEGT.

As for this clonotype: A much larger clone differs from this one at a single base, so this may be a read error. V and J are TRBV29-1 and TRBJ1-4; D remains unclear. The length of the CDR3 is 11 residues. V lost 3 bases and J lost 9, with 8 bases in between. In germline, CDR1 is SQVTM, CDR2 ANQGSEA. This CDR3 is CSVEWNKKLFF. CDR3 DNA sequence: TGCAGCGTTGAGTGGAATAAAAAACTGTTTTTT. Combining the CDR3 with reference TRBV29-1 and TRBJ1-4 gives the whole variable domain SAVISQKPSRDICQRGTSLTIQCQVDSQVTMMFWYRQQPGQSLTLIATANQGSEATYESGFVIDKFPISRPNLTFSTLTVSNMSPEDSSIYLCSVEWNKKLFFGSGTQLSVL.

The table lists this clonotype with many counts. CDR3 in DNA: TGTGCCAGCAGCCGGGGGGGACCGACCTCCTACAATGAGCAGTTCTTC. Protein sequence: CASSRGGPTSYNEQFF. The J gene is TRBJ2-1, the V gene TRBV11-3; the match to TRBD2 covers 8 bases. V trimming: 5 bases; J trimming: 0 bases; junction bases outside the gene matches: 6. The CDR3 length is 16 residues. CDR1 and CDR2 (germline): SGHNT, YENEEA.

This clonotype was seen ten or more times. V usage is TRBV3-1 and J usage is TRBJ2-1; 7 bases are shared with TRBD2. Trimming cost V 1 base and J 6 bases; bases outside gene matches: 12. The CDR3 has 17 amino acids. The germline V gene has CDR1 LGHDT and CDR2 YNNKEL (reference sequence). CDR3 sequence reads: CASSQGRPGLRGNEQFF. CDR3 DNA: TGTGCCAGCAGCCAAGGTCGGCCGGGACTACGGGGCAATGAGCAGTTCTTC.

This clonotype was recorded a few times. This likely reflects a read error, since a far larger clone is one base away. The chain uses TRBV5-1 and TRBJ2-5; D is undetermined. V lost 4 bases, J lost 11 bases, and 12 bases lay in between. Germline CDR1 is SGHRS and CDR2 is YFSETQ. The CDR3 has 11 amino acids. CDR3 sequence reads: CASSNYNEQYF. The CDR3 region has the DNA TGCGCCAGCAGCAACTACAATGAGCAGTACTTC.

The J gene is TRBJ2-7, the V gene TRBV6-8; TRBD2 is a possible D gene (5 bases). Between the trimmed V and J ends, which lost 6 bases and 3 bases, there was a span of 12 bases. Germline V gives CDR1 MNHGY, CDR2 SAAAGT. The CDR3 sequence is 13 residues long. CDR3 region: CASSRPEGYEQYF. The DNA of the CDR3 is TGTGCCAGCAGCCGACCCGAGGGCTACGAGCAGTACTTC.

The table lists this clonotype with many counts. The V gene is TRBV12-3 or TRBV12-4, the J gene TRBJ2-3; TRBD2 agrees at 9 bases. The CDR3 has 14 residues. V shed 5 bases, J shed 4 bases, and the junction held 4 bases outside the gene matches. For the CDR3, the DNA is TGTGCCAGCAGTGCGGGGGGGCCCCCAGATACGCAGTATTTT. This translates into CASSAGGPPDTQYF.

This clonotype was counted at least ten times. The chain uses TRBV7-2 and TRBJ2-7, with TRBD2 identical over 8 bases. Germline CDR1 SGHTA, CDR2 FQGNSA. The CDR3 runs 14 residues. J lost 3 bases, V lost 5 bases, and 6 bases had no gene match. The CDR3 DNA reads as TGTGCCAGCAGCCCGAGGACTAGCTTCTACGAGCAGTACTTC. Its protein is CASSPRTSFYEQYF.

The chain joins TRBV12-5 to TRBJ2-1, with 8 bases fitting TRBD2. V dropped 6 bases and J dropped 0; count of bases not matched to a gene: 16. This CDR3 region has 19 residues. Germline V CDR1 and CDR2: LGHNT, FRNRAP. The CDR3 loop is CASGAPPAGVTSSYNEQFF. CDR3 DNA sequence: TGTGCTAGTGGCGCGCCGCCAGCGGGAGTCACCTCCTCCTACAATGAGCAGTTCTTC.

Many counts were recorded for this clonotype. The DNA for the CDR3 is TGTGCCAGCAGCCACGGGGGCAATCAGCCCCAGCATTTT. Its translation: CASSHGGNQPQHF. The chain combines TRBV3-1 with TRBJ1-5; D gene uncertain. Germline V gives CDR1 LGHDT, CDR2 YNNKEL (reference sequence). V dropped 3 bases and J dropped 2 bases, with 5 bases sitting between them. There are 13 residues in the CDR3.

In the case of this clonotype: A much bigger clone sits one base away, suggesting this may be a read error. The V and J genes are TRBV6-4 and TRBJ2-5; D unclear. This CDR3 spans 11 amino acids. V lost 7 bases and J 5 bases, leaving 8 bases between the germline ends. Germline CDR1 MRHNA, CDR2 SNTAGT. The CDR3 region is CASTSRETQYF. The DNA of the CDR3 is TGTGCCAGCACCAGTCGGGAGACCCAGTACTTC.

V and J are TRBV6-1 and TRBJ2-7; D is tentatively TRBD1 or TRBD2 (8 bases each). V dropped 6 bases and J dropped 3 bases, with 21 bases sitting between them. In germline, CDR1 is MNHNS, CDR2 SASEGT. The length of the CDR3 is 16 residues. CDR3 bases: TGTGCCAGCAGAGGGGCGGGGGGACAGGATTTCTACGAGCAGTACTTC. This encodes CASRGAGGQDFYEQYF.

This clonotype was observed at least ten times. CDR3 amino acids: CASSPGGTGYTF. For the CDR3, the DNA is TGTGCCAGCAGCCCAGGGGGCACTGGCTACACCTTC. The V and J genes are TRBV7-9 and TRBJ1-2; 8 bases agree with TRBD1. V lost 5 bases to trimming and J lost 7 bases; unmatched junction nucleotides: 3. This CDR3 has 12 residues. The germline V gene has CDR1 SEHNR and CDR2 FQNEAQ (reference sequence).

This clonotype was seen many times. The rearrangement joins TRBV14 to TRBJ2-1, with D possibly being TRBD2 (6 bases). The germline V gene encodes CDR1 SGHDN and CDR2 FVKESK. This CDR3 has 12 amino acids. Trimming stripped 5 bases from V and 9 bases from J, with 11 bases between. The CDR3 loop reads CASSELGGEQFF. The CDR3 DNA is TGTGCCAGCAGCGAATTGGGGGGTGAGCAGTTCTTC.

This clonotype was picked up many times. J is TRBJ1-2 and V is TRBV18; D remains ambiguous. Per the germline V gene, CDR1 is KGHSH and CDR2 is LQKENI. This CDR3 is 13 amino acids long. V was clipped by 6 bases and J by 4 bases, with 12 bases between them. CDR3 protein: CASSQPRGYGYTF. The CDR3 nucleotides read TGTGCCAGCTCCCAGCCGCGGGGCTATGGCTACACCTTC.

A note on this clonotype: A far larger clone is only one base removed, so a read error is likely. The chain has TRBV27 and TRBJ1-5; D is ambiguous. The CDR3 spans 14 residues. From germline, CDR1 is MNHEY and CDR2 SMNVEV (reference sequence). Between the trimmed V and J ends, which lost 10 bases and 0 bases, there was a span of 13 bases. This CDR3 reads CANISYYSNQPQHF. The CDR3 DNA sequence: TGTGCCAATATCTCTTATTATAGCAATCAGCCCCAGCATTTT.

This clonotype was picked up many times. The rearrangement links TRBV6-2 or TRBV6-3 to TRBJ2-1, with D possibly TRBD2 on 6 matching bases. The V and J ends lost 5 bases and 2 bases respectively, with 10 bases between them. CDR1 is MNHEY, CDR2 SVGEGT, per germline. The CDR3 loop spans 14 amino acids. CDR3 sequence reads: CASSRDFTYNEQFF. The DNA of the CDR3 is TGTGCCAGCAGTCGGGACTTCACCTACAATGAGCAGTTCTTC.

In its sample, this clonotype was seen many times. This chain uses TRBV29-1 with TRBJ1-2; the D is unclear. The CDR3 has 12 amino acids. Germline V gene lookup returns CDR1 SQVTM and CDR2 ANQGSEA. Trimming stripped 0 bases from V and 0 bases from J, with 2 bases between. The CDR3 DNA reads TGCAGCGTTGAAGATACTAACTATGGCTACACCTTC. It is translated as CSVEDTNYGYTF.

In this sample, this clonotype turned up a few times. The genes are TRBV20-1 and TRBJ2-7; a weak D match, TRBD2 (7 bases). CDR3 length equals 15 residues. The germline V gene encodes CDR1 DFQATT and CDR2 SNEGSKA (reference sequence). V gave up 1 base and J gave up 1 base, with 14 bases separating them. CDR3 in amino acids: CSARAQGGVSYEQYF. The CDR3 region has the DNA TGCAGTGCTAGAGCCCAAGGGGGGGTTTCCTACGAGCAGTACTTC.

This clonotype has a count of ten or more. The chain carries TRBV29-1 and TRBJ2-7; 9 bases fit TRBD1. V shed 7 bases and J 4 bases; nucleotides not matched to a gene: 2. This CDR3 is built from 11 residues. Germline V gene lookup returns CDR1 SQVTM and CDR2 ANQGSEA. This CDR3 is CSGGQGYEQYF. Written as DNA, the CDR3 is TGCAGCGGGGGACAGGGATACGAGCAGTACTTC.

This clonotype was observed at least ten times. The CDR3 nucleotides read TGTGCCAGCTCTCCCATCGGTGGCGGGACTACCATAACCGGGGAGCTGTTTTTT. It yields the protein CASSPIGGGTTITGELFF. The chain employs TRBV6-2 or TRBV6-3 and TRBJ2-2; 7 bases match TRBD2. J lost 5 bases, V lost 8 bases, and 20 bases had no gene match. Germline values: CDR1 MNHEY, CDR2 SVGEGT. This CDR3 has 18 residues.

This clonotype came up many times. The genes are TRBV7-3 and TRBJ2-1, with 12 nucleotides matching TRBD2. The junction had 4 bases not matched to a gene; V was cut back by 3 bases and J by 7 bases. Germline V lookup: CDR1 SGHTA, CDR2 FQGTGA. The CDR3 contains 15 residues. The chain's CDR3 is CASSLYGTSGNEQFF. CDR3 DNA: TGTGCCAGCAGCTTGTACGGGACTAGCGGGAATGAGCAGTTCTTC.

This clonotype was counted ten times or more. V usage is TRBV20-1 and J usage is TRBJ2-3; TRBD2 matches 9 bases. The V segment lost 1 base and the J segment 4 bases; nucleotides outside the gene matches: 12. Germline assignment: CDR1 DFQATT and CDR2 SNEGSKA (reference sequence). CDR3 length: 17 residues. The CDR3 sequence: CSARAPGASGMADTQYF. CDR3 coding DNA: TGCAGTGCTAGAGCCCCCGGTGCTAGCGGGATGGCAGATACGCAGTATTTT.

The chain is built from TRBV12-5 and TRBJ2-7, with TRBD2 identical over 13 bases. The CDR3 consists of 16 residues. The trim removed 6 bases at V and 7 bases at J, leaving 12 bases unmatched. The germline CDR1 and CDR2 sequences are LGHNT and FRNRAP. CDR3 sequence: CASGTEGLAGPGEQYF. CDR3 coding DNA: TGTGCTAGTGGCACCGAGGGACTAGCGGGACCAGGAGAGCAGTACTTC.